This TCR beta chain came from a study of tumor-infiltrating lymphocytes in localized non-small cell lung cancer. Study background: The cohort mixed smokers and never-smokers, several histologies, and some post-neoadjuvant-chemotherapy samples.

Germline-derived CDR1 and CDR2 are SGDLS and YYNGEE. The CDR3 extends over 17 amino acids. V lost 1 base to trimming and J lost 4 bases; unmatched junction nucleotides: 9. Method: immunoSEQ multiplex PCR; TCRdb's copy keeps in-frame clones and lacks some. The sample has about 4,900 clones, 66% seen once. A single count supports this clone. The receptor was derived from a human donor with non-small cell lung cancer. Source material: lung tumor tissue. The chain links TRBV9 to TRBJ2-2; 8 bases fit TRBD2. CDR3 in DNA: TGTGCCAGCAGCGTAACACCGGGACTAGAGACCACCGGGGAGCTGTTTTTT. This encodes CASSVTPGLETTGELFF.